The 27 T cell receptor beta chains below were found in one sample sequenced in a study of low-dose radiotherapy and immunotherapy resistance in tumors. First-strand cDNA relied on TRAV- and TRBV-specific primers spanning alpha and beta chains. A roughly 22-cycle PCR with a constant-region primer and V-primer adapter amplified TCRs. TCRdb reanalysed the reads using MiXCR and keeps one entry per CDR3 protein. The table shows about 82,000 distinct CDR3 sequences, with about 20% occurring only once. Described time point: before trial treatment. The specimen comprised PBMCs, sampled before treatment. The receptors originated from a male donor with prostate cancer.

This clonotype was counted many times. The gene calls are TRBV27 and TRBJ2-1; 12 bases map to TRBD2. Losses at the gene ends were 5 bases for V and 6 bases for J; bases not matched to a gene: 5. There are 15 residues in the CDR3. Germline V gene sequence: CDR1 MNHEY, CDR2 SMNVEV (reference sequence). The CDR3 here is CASSVPGLAGNEQFF. CDR3 in DNA: TGTGCCAGCAGTGTTCCGGGACTAGCGGGCAATGAGCAGTTCTTC.

This clonotype was found many times. V and J are TRBV30 and TRBJ1-1; D may be TRBD1 (5 bases). V dropped 6 bases and J dropped 4 bases, with 12 bases sitting between them. The CDR3 spans 12 residues. CDR1 and CDR2 (germline): GTSNPN, SVGIG (reference sequence). CDR3: CACTQGGTEAFF. The CDR3 nucleotides read TGTGCCTGTACCCAGGGTGGCACTGAAGCTTTCTTT.

CDR3 sequence (DNA): TGTGCCAGCAGCCAAGTTCCTCCGGGACAGCAACAAGAGACCCAGTACTTC. It specifies CASSQVPPGQQQETQYF. The chain recombines TRBV14 with TRBJ2-5; the match to TRBD1 covers 7 bases. The V and J ends lost 1 base and 2 bases, in that order; junction bases with no gene match: 10. This CDR3 region has 17 residues. CDR1 is SGHDN, CDR2 FVKESK, per germline. Full variable domain (rest looked up from reference TRBV14 and TRBJ2-5): EAGVTQFPSHSVIEKGQTVTLRCDPISGHDNLYWYRRVMGKEIKFLLHFVKESKQDESGMPNNRFLAERTGGTYSTLKVQPAELEDSGVYFCASSQVPPGQQQETQYFGPGTRLLVL.

The table lists this clonotype with many counts. The rearrangement uses TRBV15 and TRBJ1-1; a possible D gene is TRBD1 (6 bases). The CDR3 loop spans 13 amino acids. In germline, CDR1 is LNHNV, CDR2 YYDKDF (reference sequence). Trimming cost V 0 bases and J 7 bases, with 9 bases left between them. The CDR3 DNA reads TGTGCCACCAGCAGAGACCACAGGGTTGAAGCTTTCTTT. Translating gives CATSRDHRVEAFF.

This clonotype has ten or more counts. This rearrangement joins TRBV5-1 to TRBJ2-7; D is possibly TRBD1 (5 bases). The ends were cut back, 0 bases at V and 2 bases at J, with 12 bases in the middle. Germline V gene data show CDR1 as SGHRS and CDR2 as YFSETQ. This CDR3 is built from 15 residues. CDR3 in amino acids: CASSLGPGSAYEQYF. Here the CDR3 DNA reads TGCGCCAGCAGCTTGGGTCCAGGGTCCGCCTACGAGCAGTACTTC.

This rearrangement joins TRBV6-6 to TRBJ2-7; the match to TRBD1 covers 11 bases. Losses at the gene ends were 8 bases for V and 0 bases for J; bases not matched to a gene: 3. The CDR3 extends over 14 amino acids. Germline V gives CDR1 MNHNY, CDR2 SVGAGI (reference sequence). Here the CDR3 DNA reads TGTGCCAGCCAGGGACAGGGGGGCTCCTACGAGCAGTACTTC. It yields the protein CASQGQGGSYEQYF.

There are many counts of this clonotype. The chain links TRBV11-3 to TRBJ2-2, with D possibly being TRBD1 or TRBD2 (6 bases each). Deletions cut 3 bases from V and 6 bases from J, with 14 bases between. CDR1 is SGHNT, CDR2 YENEEA, per germline. The CDR3 runs 15 residues. The CDR3 nucleotides are TGTGCCAGCAGCTTGCGGGACACCTTTCCCGGGGAGCTGTTTTTT. As protein: CASSLRDTFPGELFF.

This clonotype was observed many times. This chain links TRBV9 with TRBJ2-1; 12 bases align to TRBD2. V shed 0 bases and J 6 bases; nucleotides not matched to a gene: 1. Germline CDR1 and CDR2: SGDLS and YYNGEE. This CDR3 has 15 residues. The CDR3 DNA follows: TGTGCCAGCAGCGTAGGACTAGCGGGAGCCAATGAGCAGTTCTTC. As protein: CASSVGLAGANEQFF.

Comment on this clonotype: With only one base between it and a far larger clone, this is likely a read error. The chain employs TRBV6-8 and TRBJ2-1; 7 positions agree with TRBD1. The germline CDR1 and CDR2 sequences are MNHGY and SAAAGT. This CDR3 spans 14 amino acids. The CDR3 sequence: CASIGSTGYNEQCF. The CDR3 DNA reads as TGTGCCAGCATAGGATCGACAGGGTACAATGAGCAGTGCTTC.

The table lists this clonotype with many counts. V usage is TRBV9 and J usage is TRBJ2-1, with 10 bases fitting TRBD2. Germline V CDR1 and CDR2: SGDLS, YYNGEE. CDR3 size: 20 residues. The junction had 12 bases not matched to a gene; V was cut back by 0 bases and J by 0 bases. The CDR3 spells CASSVDGRGSGRPSYNEQFF. The CDR3 DNA sequence: TGTGCCAGCAGCGTAGATGGCAGAGGTAGCGGGAGGCCCTCCTACAATGAGCAGTTCTTC.

Many counts were recorded for this clonotype. V is TRBV18 and J is TRBJ2-6; a possible D gene is TRBD2 (7 bases). This CDR3 is 19 amino acids long. Germline V lookup: CDR1 KGHSH, CDR2 LQKENI. The V and J ends lost 1 base and 2 bases respectively, with 18 bases between them. CDR3 bases: TGTGCCAGCTCACCACTCCCGCCGGGGGGCACCCCTGGGGCCAACGTCCTGACTTTC. Protein sequence: CASSPLPPGGTPGANVLTF.

This clonotype was recorded a few times. An end of the junction does not agree with germline; a read error may underlie this. The J gene is TRBJ2-7, the V gene TRBV27; TRBD1 matches 7 bases. The CDR3 totals 14 residues. The V gene's germline CDR1 is MNHEY and CDR2 SMNVEV (reference sequence). The CDR3 reads CASSLTGPAYGQYF. The CDR3 nucleotides read TGTGCCAGCAGTCTGACAGGGCCTGCCTACGGGCAGTACTTC.

Comment on this clonotype: A far larger clone is one nucleotide away, so this likely arose from a read error. The chain recombines TRBV5-4 with TRBJ2-1; 7 bases align to TRBD1. The CDR3 is made up of 13 amino acids. V shed 4 bases and J 10 bases; nucleotides not matched to a gene: 8. CDR1 and CDR2 (germline): SGHNT, YYREEE (reference sequence). In nucleotides, the CDR3 is TGTGCCAGCAGCGGGGACAGCCTTTACGAGCAGTTCTTC. Translating gives CASSGDSLYEQFF.

This clonotype was observed a few times. The V call is TRBV27, the J call TRBJ2-1; D may be TRBD1 (7 bases). The CDR3 spans 15 residues. V was shortened by 8 bases and J by 4 bases, with 18 bases between the two germline ends. The germline V gene has CDR1 MNHEY and CDR2 SMNVEV (reference sequence). The CDR3 nucleotides read TGTGCCAGCTCCCCTACACCAGGGGGGTACAATGAGCAGTTCTTC. Encoded protein: CASSPTPGGYNEQFF.

In its sample, this clonotype was seen many times. The gene calls are TRBV20-1 and TRBJ1-2; 10 bases align to TRBD1. V was clipped by 4 bases and J by 8 bases; unmatched bases: 13. The CDR3 has 15 amino acids. Germline CDR1 and CDR2: DFQATT and SNEGSKA (reference sequence). The CDR3 region is CSAKETGGIRTGYTF. The CDR3 bases are TGCAGTGCTAAGGAGACAGGGGGCATTAGGACGGGCTACACCTTC.

This clonotype was recorded at least ten times. V gene TRBV5-5 combines with J gene TRBJ1-4; TRBD1 might be the D (5 bases). The CDR3 totals 15 residues. Germline values: CDR1 SGHKS, CDR2 YYEKEE (reference sequence). Trimming removed 3 bases at V and 2 bases at J, with 11 bases between. The CDR3 sequence is CASSYRGGTNEKLFF. CDR3 in DNA: TGTGCCAGCAGCTACCGGGGCGGGACTAATGAAAAACTGTTTTTT.

This clonotype was seen a few times. With a much larger clone just one base away, this may be a read error. The chain combines TRBV7-3 with TRBJ2-1; D ambiguous. CDR1 SGHTA and CDR2 FQGTGA come from the germline V gene. CDR3 size: 12 residues. The CDR3 here is CDSTYLGFEQFF. The CDR3 DNA follows: TGTGACAGCACCTACCTCGGGTTTGAGCAGTTCTTC.

As to this clonotype: A far larger clone is a single base away, which makes a read error likely. The J gene is TRBJ2-2, the V gene TRBV13, with a tentative D call TRBD2 (5 bases). Trimming took 3 bases from V and 7 from J, leaving 21 bases between them. The CDR3 covers 17 residues. CDR1 is PRHDT, CDR2 FYEKMQ, per germline (reference sequence). The CDR3 is CASSLFRLRVEIGELFF. For the CDR3, the DNA is TGTGCCAGCAGCTTGTTTCGTCTGAGGGTAGAGATCGGGGAGCTGTTTTTT.

About this clonotype: No DNA is shown, since the ends of the CDR3 on it are uncertain; the CDR3 is the one TCRdb lists. The chain links TRBV21-1 to TRBJ2-2. TRBV21-1 is given as a pseudogene. The CDR3 length equals 11 residues, ends included. CDR3 protein: CAPKSRGAVFF.

This clonotype was observed many times. V gene TRBV11-1 combines with J gene TRBJ1-6; TRBD1 matches 7 bases. Germline CDR1 and CDR2: SGHAT and FQDESV (reference sequence). CDR3 length: 14 residues. After removal of 7 bases from V and 7 bases from J, the junction contained 7 bases not matched to a gene. CDR3 loop: CASNQGEKNSPLHF. For the CDR3, the DNA is TGTGCCAGCAACCAGGGGGAAAAGAATTCACCCCTCCACTTT.

This chain connects TRBV15 to TRBJ2-1, with D perhaps matching TRBD2 (6 bases). The length of the CDR3 is 17 residues. Germline values: CDR1 LNHNV, CDR2 YYDKDF (reference sequence). Deletions cut 4 bases from V and 2 bases from J, with 18 bases between. Written as DNA, the CDR3 is TGTGCCACCAGCAAACCCTCCTCGGGAGACACCTACAATGAGCAGTTCTTC. It is translated as CATSKPSSGDTYNEQFF. The variable domain in full, completed from reference TRBV15 and TRBJ2-1, reads DAMVIQNPRYQVTQFGKPVTLSCSQTLNHNVMYWYQQKSSQAPKLLFHYYDKDFNNEADTPDNFQSRRPNTSFCFLDIRSPGLGDTAMYLCATSKPSSGDTYNEQFFGPGTRLTVL.

This clonotype was picked up many times. The chain carries TRBV2 and TRBJ1-2; tentative D call: TRBD1 (6 bases). V was clipped by 6 bases and J by 4 bases, with 18 bases between them. This CDR3 has 15 amino acids. CDR1 SNHLY and CDR2 FYNNEI come from the germline V gene. As DNA, the CDR3 is TGTGCCAGCAGGCCCAGACAGGAGGGTCTCTATGGCTACACCTTC. It specifies CASRPRQEGLYGYTF.

This clonotype was counted at least ten times. The chain has TRBV28 and TRBJ1-2; D is perhaps TRBD1 (6 bases). Germline values: CDR1 MDHEN, CDR2 SYDVKM. Trimming cost V 7 bases and J 3 bases, with 15 bases left between them. This CDR3 spans 14 amino acids. Here the CDR3 reads CASIRAGADYGYTF. The CDR3, as DNA: TGTGCCAGCATTAGGGCAGGGGCGGACTATGGCTACACCTTC.

This clonotype was recorded at least ten times. The rearrangement links TRBV20-1 to TRBJ1-1, with D hard to call. The germline gives CDR1 DFQATT, CDR2 SNEGSKA (reference sequence). V lost 0 bases to trimming and J lost 7 bases, with 15 bases between them. The CDR3 contains 14 residues. CDR3 bases: TGCAGTGCTAGAGATTTACAGAATCTCGGTGAAGCTTTCTTT. Amino acids: CSARDLQNLGEAFF.

This clonotype was recorded many times. The chain recombines TRBV29-1 with TRBJ2-7, with 14 bases that match TRBD2. This CDR3 comprises 15 residues. J lost 4 bases, V lost 6 bases, and 8 bases had no gene match. Germline V gives CDR1 SQVTM, CDR2 ANQGSEA. As DNA, the CDR3 is TGCAGCGTAGCTGGGACTAGCGGGAGCGCGTACGAGCAGTACTTC. Encoded protein: CSVAGTSGSAYEQYF.

In this sample, this clonotype turned up many times. This rearrangement joins TRBV5-1 to TRBJ2-1, with D perhaps TRBD1 (5 bases). Trimming left V 5 bases short and J 8 bases short, with 20 bases between. This CDR3 region has 15 residues. Per germline, CDR1 SGHRS and CDR2 YFSETQ. CDR3 region: CASRMRWGVFYEQFF. CDR3 coding DNA: TGCGCCAGCAGGATGAGGTGGGGCGTTTTCTATGAGCAGTTCTTC.

Many counts were recorded for this clonotype. The chain couples TRBV19 to TRBJ1-2; D is ambiguous. Trimming took off 4 bases at V and 4 bases at J, with 4 bases between the two ends. The CDR3 totals 11 residues. CDR1 is LNHDA, CDR2 SQIVND, per germline (reference sequence). The CDR3 bases are TGTGCCAGTAGTACCTTCTATGGCTACACCTTC. This sequence encodes CASSTFYGYTF.